This TCR beta chain was sequenced in a study of T cell responses to AZD1222 COVID-19 vaccine. Study conclusions and caveats: Clonal diversity may have been underestimated, and the donors were mostly white British, with more females than males. Scientists sampled the repertoires only once the peak T cell response had passed. Baseline serostatus was positive in only 5 to 7 AZD1222 recipients.

Profiled with immunoSEQ multiplex PCR; TCRdb holds only in-frame clones, not every one. The sample lists 100,000 to 150,000 clones, around 87% occurring once. V lost 1 base to trimming and J lost 8 bases, with 26 bases between them. CDR1 and CDR2 from the germline V gene are SEHNR and FQNEAQ (reference sequence). CDR3 length: 18 amino acids. With respect to this clone: Its antigen is unknown.

Sequenced here: peripheral blood, sampled on day 0 of AZD1222 vaccination. The chain couples TRBV7-9 to TRBJ2-5; TRBD2 is a possible D gene (6 bases). This sequence was found in an adult in good health. CDR3: CASSLDRLRGTPTGTQYF. The CDR3 nucleotides read TGTGCCAGCAGCTTAGACAGACTCCGGGGGACTCCCACTGGAACCCAGTACTTC.